A single T cell receptor (beta chain) is shown here with its context. What it binds is unknown. Exclusion of patients followed from uncontrolled infection, other autoimmune disease, pregnancy or lactation. Source material for PBMCs was less than 12 ml fresh peripheral blood. RNA transcripts were the template for amplifying TCR beta CDR3 regions. The HTBI primer set drove a first-round RT-PCR of the TCR CDR3. MiXCR was run by TCRdb on the multiplex PCR reads, yielding one entry per CDR3 protein. The sample includes tens of thousands of distinct CDR3 sequences, over 40% seen only once; the top ten take roughly 9.7%. The CDR3 is 15 residues long. Trimming took 4 bases from V and 2 from J, leaving 16 bases between them. The germline V gene has CDR1 SGHDT and CDR2 YYEEEE. These data belong to a study of T cells in Graves' hyperthyroidism and ophthalmopathy. The study, taken as a whole, reports: From stable hyperthyroidism, ophthalmopathy was set apart by a 13 V-J model. Among thyroid clonotypes expanded above 0.001, most also appeared in blood.

The V gene is TRBV5-6, the J gene TRBJ2-7; possibly TRBD1 for D (6 bases). Sequencing input: blood. This TCR was recovered from a woman in her forties or fifties with Graves' ophthalmopathy. The chain's CDR3 is CASSEGHRSAYEQYF. CDR3 nucleotide sequence: TGTGCCAGCAGCGAGGGACACAGGAGCGCCTACGAGCAGTACTTC.